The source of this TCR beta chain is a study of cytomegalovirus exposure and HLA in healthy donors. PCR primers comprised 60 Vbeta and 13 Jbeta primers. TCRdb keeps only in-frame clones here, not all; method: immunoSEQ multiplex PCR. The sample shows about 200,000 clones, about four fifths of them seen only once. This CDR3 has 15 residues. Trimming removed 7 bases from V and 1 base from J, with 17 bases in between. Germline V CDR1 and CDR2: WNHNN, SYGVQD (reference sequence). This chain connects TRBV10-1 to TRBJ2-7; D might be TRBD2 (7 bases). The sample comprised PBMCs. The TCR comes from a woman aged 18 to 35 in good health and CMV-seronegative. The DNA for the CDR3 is TGCGCCAGCATGGGGGGGGCAGGGGCTTCCTACGAGCAGTACTTC. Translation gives CASMGGAGASYEQYF.